The source of this T cell receptor (beta chain) is a study of identical twins. Study results and limitations: Insertion counts were lower in abundant cord blood beta clonotypes, a trend that memory repertoires did not show. Some out-of-frame alpha sequences were shared by twins, and these showed excess low generation probability. The study drew conclusions from cross-sectional statistical analysis, not from following the same donors.

This clonotype came up many times. Its cognate antigen is unknown. With V trimmed by 5 bases and J by 7 bases, 11 bases remained unmatched. Germline CDR1 reads SEHNR; CDR2 reads FQNEAQ (reference sequence). This CDR3 comprises 15 residues. MiXCR, applied by TCRdb to the 5' RACE reads, yields one record per CDR3 protein. The profile shows over 250,000 distinct CDR3 sequences, 7.5% to 9.5% of them singletons. This sample was shared with a second study, whose subject was yellow fever vaccine responses in identical twins. This second report adds: Reportedly, the response of twins' T cells to the vaccine seemed partly convergent, partly personalized.

The specimen sequenced was CD8+ T cells sorted from blood. This clonotype was obtained from a woman aged 18-29 years in good health. The J gene is TRBJ1-1, the V gene TRBV7-9; 9 bases fit TRBD1. CDR3 coding DNA: TGTGCCAGCAGCCCCTTCGGACAGGGGTATGTTGAAGCTTTCTTT. Translating it yields CASSPFGQGYVEAFF.